These 20 T cell receptor beta chains were sequenced from one sample in a study of T-cell memory formation after mild COVID-19. TCRdb independently ran MiXCR on the 5' RACE reads; one entry per CDR3 protein. The table lists about 27,000 distinct CDR3 sequences, approximately 7% of them singletons. The sequencing input was PBMCs or a T cell subset sorted from them (not recorded which). These receptors originate from an adult woman who had mild COVID-19 (a few samples of this study predate the infection). Cell type and time point are not known.

This clonotype occurred many times. The chain couples TRBV12-3 or TRBV12-4 to TRBJ2-5, with D perhaps assigned TRBD1 or TRBD2 (5 bases each). The CDR3 loop spans 14 amino acids. With 6 bases removed from V and 2 bases from J, the gap between germline ends came to 13 bases. CDR3 nucleotides: TGTGCCAGCAGCTTCCCTGGGGGACAAGAGACCCAGTACTTC. Residues: CASSFPGGQETQYF.

The sample holds many counts of this clonotype. The V gene is TRBV20-1, the J gene TRBJ2-3; D tentatively fits TRBD1 or TRBD2 (5 bases each). The CDR3 is 14 residues long. Trimming removed 6 bases from V and 2 bases from J, with 15 bases in between. Germline values: CDR1 DFQATT, CDR2 SNEGSKA (reference sequence). CDR3: CSAPKYGTTDTQYF. The CDR3 DNA is TGCAGTGCACCCAAATACGGGACCACAGATACGCAGTATTTT.

Ten or more counts support this clonotype. The chain combines TRBV18 with TRBJ2-5; D gene uncertain. V was clipped by 4 bases and J by 4 bases, with 16 bases between them. Germline CDR1 is KGHSH and CDR2 is LQKENI. CDR3 length: 15 amino acids. CDR3 sequence: CASSRPAIFAETQYF. In nucleotides, the CDR3 is TGTGCCAGCTCACGCCCGGCCATCTTTGCAGAGACCCAGTACTTC.

This clonotype was counted ten times or more. The V gene is TRBV20-1, the J gene TRBJ1-1; D is undetermined. Germline V gene lookup returns CDR1 DFQATT and CDR2 SNEGSKA (reference sequence). Trimming took off 2 bases at V and 3 bases at J, with 7 bases between the two ends. This CDR3 has 12 amino acids. The CDR3 here is CSARRQDTEAFF. The CDR3 DNA is TGCAGTGCTAGACGTCAAGACACTGAAGCTTTCTTT.

This clonotype was recorded at least ten times. This chain uses TRBV11-3 with TRBJ2-7, with 10 bases matching TRBD2. With V trimmed by 4 bases and J by 2 bases, 5 bases remained unmatched. This CDR3 is 15 amino acids long. Germline V gene sequence: CDR1 SGHNT, CDR2 YENEEA. The CDR3 DNA sequence: TGTGCCAGCAGCTCCTCTAGCGGGGGCACCTACGAGCAGTACTTC. This translates into CASSSSSGGTYEQYF.

This clonotype was picked up many times. V and J are TRBV19 and TRBJ1-2; D may be TRBD1 (6 bases). V lost 9 bases to trimming and J lost 6 bases, with 20 bases between them. The CDR3 consists of 14 residues. Germline loops: CDR1 LNHDA, CDR2 SQIVND (reference sequence). CDR3 coding DNA: TGTGCCAGCCTCAGGACGGGGGCGGGTGATGGCTACACCTTC. Protein: CASLRTGAGDGYTF.

This clonotype was observed at least ten times. This chain connects TRBV18 to TRBJ2-1; D tentatively fits TRBD1 or TRBD2 (5 bases each). Germline CDR1 KGHSH, CDR2 LQKENI. The CDR3 is made up of 13 amino acids. Trimming took 3 bases from V and 8 from J, leaving 11 bases between them. The CDR3 DNA reads as TGTGCCAGCTCACCTAACGGGGCGGATGAGCAGTTCTTC. This codes for CASSPNGADEQFF.

This clonotype showed up many times. This chain uses TRBV7-3 with TRBJ2-1, with a possible D match to TRBD2 (5 bases). The ends were cut back, 2 bases at V and 4 bases at J, with 15 bases in the middle. Germline CDR1 is SGHTA and CDR2 is FQGTGA. The CDR3 consists of 16 residues. CDR3 amino acids: CASSLSPARRYNEQFF. CDR3 DNA: TGTGCCAGCAGCTTATCCCCAGCCCGGAGGTACAATGAGCAGTTCTTC.

This chain links TRBV11-3 with TRBJ2-5; 7 nucleotides agree with TRBD1. From germline, CDR1 is SGHNT and CDR2 YENEEA. The length of the CDR3 is 16 residues. V lost 5 bases and J lost 2; bases outside the gene matches: 11. CDR3 sequence: CASSTRQGEEQETQYF. The DNA of the CDR3 is TGTGCCAGCAGCACCAGACAGGGAGAGGAGCAAGAGACCCAGTACTTC.

This clonotype was observed many times. The gene calls are TRBV6-1 and TRBJ2-1; the D gene is possibly TRBD2 (5 bases). Between the trimmed V and J ends, which lost 10 bases and 6 bases, there was a span of 13 bases. The CDR3 has 12 amino acids. CDR1 is MNHNS and CDR2 is SASEGT in the germline V gene. CDR3 sequence (DNA): TGTGCCACTGAGGGAGTCCCCAATGAGCAGTTCTTC. This gives the protein CATEGVPNEQFF.

The table lists this clonotype with a few counts. V gene TRBV5-5 combines with J gene TRBJ2-7; D is unclear. V was clipped by 1 base and J by 5 bases, with 7 bases between them. The CDR3 spans 12 residues. Germline assignment: CDR1 SGHKS and CDR2 YYEKEE (reference sequence). CDR3 DNA: TGTGCCAGCAGCTTGCCCGTGGACGAGCAGTACTTC. It specifies CASSLPVDEQYF.

CDR3 in DNA: TGTGCCAGCAGCGCCCGTGGGACATTGAACACCGGGGAGCTGTTTTTT. It encodes CASSARGTLNTGELFF. The J gene is TRBJ2-2, the V gene TRBV5-8; a weak D match, TRBD1 (6 bases). The germline V gene encodes CDR1 SGHTS and CDR2 YDEGEE. The CDR3 runs 16 residues. Trimming shortened V by 4 bases and J by 1 base, and 14 bases separated the two germline ends.

This clonotype was detected many times. The chain carries TRBV18 and TRBJ2-7; D may be TRBD1 or TRBD2 (5 bases each). The V and J ends lost 1 base and 2 bases respectively, with 9 bases between them. CDR1 is KGHSH and CDR2 is LQKENI in the germline V gene. CDR3 size: 14 residues. CDR3 DNA sequence: TGTGCCAGCTCACCACGTCAGGGACCCTACGAGCAGTACTTC. Protein: CASSPRQGPYEQYF.

This clonotype was counted many times. V gene TRBV12-3 or TRBV12-4 combines with J gene TRBJ1-1; D is undetermined. This CDR3 has 14 amino acids. Trimming shortened V by 3 bases and J by 4 bases, and 12 bases separated the two germline ends. CDR3 amino acids: CASSFGRRGTEAFF. The CDR3 region has the DNA TGTGCCAGCAGTTTTGGCAGGAGAGGCACTGAAGCTTTCTTT.

This clonotype came up many times. V and J are TRBV5-1 and TRBJ1-4, with TRBD1 matching 9 bases. The V gene end was trimmed by 4 bases and the J gene end by 5 bases; junction bases not matched to a gene: 3. The CDR3 spans 14 residues. Per the germline V gene, CDR1 is SGHRS and CDR2 is YFSETQ. This CDR3 is CASSHGTGNEKLFF. Here the CDR3 DNA reads TGCGCCAGCAGCCACGGGACAGGGAATGAAAAACTGTTTTTT.

This clonotype came up many times. V and J are TRBV29-1 and TRBJ2-3; D is possibly TRBD2 (5 bases). Germline-derived CDR1 and CDR2 are SQVTM and ANQGSEA. CDR3 length equals 12 residues. With 6 bases removed from V and 6 bases from J, the gap between germline ends came to 13 bases. This CDR3 reads CSVGLASDTQYF. For the CDR3, the DNA is TGCAGCGTCGGACTTGCCTCGGATACGCAGTATTTT.

This clonotype was seen many times. The rearrangement links TRBV4-2 to TRBJ2-3; no clear D gene. Germline loops: CDR1 LGHNA, CDR2 YNFKEQ. V lost 4 bases to trimming and J lost 2 bases, with 10 bases between them. CDR3 size: 14 residues. The CDR3 DNA reads TGTGCCAGCAGCCGAGAAGTAAACACAGATACGCAGTATTTT. The encoded protein is CASSREVNTDTQYF.

This clonotype was seen a handful of times. The gene calls are TRBV11-3 and TRBJ1-4; TRBD1 might be the D (5 bases). Germline V gene data show CDR1 as SGHNT and CDR2 as YENEEA. The length of the CDR3 is 20 residues. Trimming pared 0 bases from V and 7 bases from J, leaving 27 bases between. The CDR3 DNA is TGTGCCAGCAGCTTAGAACCAGATCCGTACTCCCGACAGCAGATTGAAAAACTGTTTTTT. Protein: CASSLEPDPYSRQQIEKLFF. Drawing the rest from reference TRBV11-3 and TRBJ1-4, the complete variable domain is EAGVVQSPRYKIIEKKQPVAFWCNPISGHNTLYWYLQNLGQGPELLIRYENEEAVDDSQLPKDRFSAERLKGVDSTLKIQPAELGDSAVYLCASSLEPDPYSRQQIEKLFFGSGTQLSVL.

This clonotype was picked up many times. The genes are TRBV7-9 and TRBJ1-6, with no clear D. The V end was cut by 5 bases, the J end by 2 bases, with 13 bases between. The CDR3 length is 16 residues. CDR1 is SEHNR and CDR2 is FQNEAQ in the germline V gene (reference sequence). This CDR3 is CASSDGNKPYNSPLHF. In DNA form, the CDR3 reads TGTGCCAGCAGCGATGGAAACAAGCCCTATAATTCACCCCTCCACTTT.

This clonotype was counted ten times or more. The DNA is left out, because the CDR3 cannot be placed on it with certainty; the CDR3 is given as TCRdb lists it. V gene TRBV21-1 combines with J gene TRBJ2-6. TRBV21-1 is a pseudogene locus. The CDR3 has 15 residues if both end residues are counted. CDR3 amino acids: CASSNVGAGANVLTF.